This T cell receptor (beta chain) was found in a study of spatial heterogeneity in lung cancer (dated by TCRdb to the late 2010s). Regarding the complete study: Beta-chain transcripts were consistently detected in greater numbers than alpha-chain transcripts, which likely reflected higher beta-chain transcript abundance. In non-small cell lung cancer, the study made a quantitative comparison of TCR alpha and beta repertoires among multiple tumor regions, matched nontumor lung and blood. In tumor regions, TCR transcript counts showed a strong correlation with a T cell transcriptional module score from matched bulk RNA-seq. Nonsynonymous mutation counts, determined by whole-exome sequencing of tumor tissue, were related to TCR repertoire features. At surgery, both alpha and beta chains were TCR-sequenced in fewer than 250 tumor regions, about 64 matched nontumor lung samples and some 60 PBMC samples. In the raw uncorrected reads, each unique combination of TCR and UMI appeared on average more than ten times.

Receptor libraries were prepared by 5' RACE. Sequencer: NextSeq 500. To allow correction of PCR and sequencing errors, the TCR library protocol tagged every TCR cDNA molecule with a unique molecular identifier. The paper's data handling went like this. TCR identification, UMI-based error correction and CDR3 extraction were all carried out with Decombinator tools. Expanded TCRs were defined as those above a frequency of 2 per 1,000, corresponding to the top 1% of the tumor frequency distribution. Expanded tumor TCRs were classed as regional if statistically deemed absent (corrected P<0.05) from at least one tumor region, otherwise ubiquitous. Renyi diversity was computed with the R vegan package after each repertoire had been subsampled 100 times to 5,000 TCRs. To build CDR3 similarity networks, amino acid triplet string-kernel similarity was used, and CDR3s were connected when their pairwise similarity was above 0.82. TCRdb reprocessed the public reads (quality trimming at Q25 with fastp, clone calling with MiXCR) and kept in-frame beta chains. A single entry per CDR3 protein holds the most common genes and DNA from its merged rows. The V and J calls reflect TCRdb's pipeline rather than the authors' work. The sample yields around 4,800 distinct CDR3 sequences; under 15% were counted once. Roughly 26% of the sample belongs to the ten largest clones.

Findings and caveats that apply to the study as a whole: A correlation was observed between the number of expanded intratumoral alpha and beta TCRs and the tumor nonsynonymous mutation count. Estimated TCR-seq coverage of tumor T cells was only 5.5% to 7% for alpha chains and roughly 12% for beta chains. Confirming at a functional level the hypothesis that regional TCRs recognize regional mutations was considered to require additional single-cell paired TCR alpha and beta sequencing. The count of ubiquitous expanded TCRs correlated with the count of ubiquitous nonsynonymous mutations, and the count of regional expanded TCRs correlated with the count of regional nonsynonymous mutations.

This clonotype is classified as medium-sized (0.01 to 0.1%). Its antigen remains undetermined. Per-nucleotide qualities are absent, and no much larger clonotype sits a single base away. As an off-target read in a library built for alpha chains, this beta chain has a frequency of little significance. From cysteine to phenylalanine, the CDR3 is 14 amino acids long. Only CDR3 DNA remains: 42 bases, in frame from the first base. Clipping removes 5 bases from V and 0 bases from J, with 3 as the unmatched junction base count. For CDR1 and CDR2, the germline V gene (reference sequence) lists MNHNY and SVGAGI. The time point label, as the study defines it: sample taken at primary tumor resection. The donors were some 76 patients from the lung TRACERx cohort who had early-stage, untreated non-small cell lung cancer. For TCR sequencing, whole RNA was extracted from tumor and nontumor lung tissue, or from cryopreserved PBMC samples, and no cell sorting was done. Only patients for whom sufficient RNA was available from at least two tumor regions were selected for TCR sequencing. Before being selected, tumor and adjacent nontumor lung specimens were reviewed by a lung pathologist.

The chain links TRBV6-6 with TRBJ1-1; 7 middle bases align to TRBD1. This receptor was taken from a male donor with early-stage non-small cell lung cancer. Sequencing used lung tumor tissue, obtained at surgery. DNA sequence: TGTGCCAGCAGTCGACAGGGCATGAACACTGAAGCTTTCTTT. This gives the protein CASSRQGMNTEAFF.